This T cell receptor beta chain was obtained from a study of T cell repertoires in ileal Crohn's disease. For the study at large: All patients had surgery for stricturing (61%) or penetrating (around 39%) disease. Whole-study results and caveats: Mucosal expansions were suggested to be mainly CD8 T cells. Compared with non-smokers, active smokers at surgery showed more clonal expansions.

Trimming shortened V by 10 bases and J by 6 bases, and 13 bases separated the two germline ends. The CDR3 sequence is 12 residues long. CDR1 ENHRY and CDR2 SYGVKD come from the germline V gene. The protocol was immunoSEQ multiplex PCR, while the TCRdb copy is restricted to in-frame clones and leaves out a portion. The sample lists 15,000 or so clones; roughly 91% were seen once. About this clone: Its antigen is unknown.

Adults with ileal or ileocolonic Crohn's disease and an indication for resection were eligible. The clonotype was recovered from an adult with Crohn's disease. The chain carries TRBV10-3 and TRBJ2-1, with a possible D match to TRBD1 (5 bases). Sequencing was carried out using ileal tissue. DNA for the CDR3: TGTGCCACCCAGGGAAAAGTCAATGAGCAGTTCTTC. Its protein product is CATQGKVNEQFF.